One sample yielded the 9 T cell receptor beta chains listed below, sequenced in a study of human T cells and chemical hapten exposure. TCRdb called the RACE reads again in MiXCR, with one record for every CDR3 protein. Of tens of thousands of distinct CDR3 sequences listed, 13% to 15% were seen once; the top ten hold roughly 4.5%. Time point specified: pre-sensitization, week 0. Treatment indicated: therapeutic diphenylcyclopropenone sensitization with weekly scalp DPC. This specimen was whole blood, taken in connection with sensitization to the hapten diphenylcyclopropenone (DPC). All receptors derive from a woman in her forties or fifties with alopecia areata. Some clones in this sample may be carry-over from other donors' samples.

The sample holds many counts of this clonotype. The chain uses TRBV7-8 and TRBJ2-4, with D perhaps TRBD1 or TRBD2 (7 bases each). Germline V gives CDR1 SGHVS, CDR2 FQNEAQ. V was cut by 2 bases and J by 2 bases, with 22 bases left in between. CDR3 length: 19 amino acids. CDR3 nucleotide sequence: TGTGCCAGCAGCTTAATGGTCAGGGCAGGGGGAGGGACCAAAAACATTCAGTACTTC. Its protein product is CASSLMVRAGGGTKNIQYF.

The chain uses TRBV4-1 and TRBJ2-7; D is undetermined. CDR1 and CDR2 from the germline V gene are MGHRA and YSYEKL. The CDR3 length is 15 residues. Deletions cut 5 bases from V and 2 bases from J, with 16 bases between. The DNA for the CDR3 is TGCGCCAGCAGCACCCGCCAGGACGTAACCTACGAGCAGTACTTC. Encoded protein: CASSTRQDVTYEQYF.

This clonotype turned up a few times. The chain joins TRBV11-3 to TRBJ2-1; TRBD1 agrees at 7 bases. The CDR3 runs to 17 residues. Trimming took 6 bases from V and 2 from J; bases not matched to a gene: 13. Germline CDR1 reads SGHNT; CDR2 reads YENEEA. Here the CDR3 reads CASSLSPTGSPYNEQFF. The CDR3 region has the DNA TGTGCCAGCAGTCTTTCACCGACAGGGTCACCCTACAATGAGCAGTTCTTC.

This clonotype was recorded only once. This chain uses TRBV11-2 with TRBJ2-7, with TRBD1 as a possible D gene (5 bases). This CDR3 is 15 amino acids long. The V gene's germline CDR1 is SGHAT and CDR2 FQNNGV. V was pared by 7 bases and J by 3 bases, with 19 bases between. The CDR3 DNA sequence: TGTGCCAGCATCAAAATGTCCAGGGAAGGCTACGAGCAGTACTTC. Encoded protein: CASIKMSREGYEQYF. The entire variable domain, with the rest obtained from reference TRBV11-2 and TRBJ2-7, is as follows: EAGVAQSPRYKIIEKRQSVAFWCNPISGHATLYWYQQILGQGPKLLIQFQNNGVVDDSQLPKDRFSAERLKGVDSTLKIQPAKLEDSAVYLCASIKMSREGYEQYFGPGTRLTVT.

This clonotype has only a few counts. J is TRBJ2-7 and V is TRBV20-1; 8 nucleotides line up with TRBD1. The germline V gene has CDR1 DFQATT and CDR2 SNEGSKA (reference sequence). The CDR3 sequence is 13 residues long. V lost 1 base and J lost 6; bases outside the gene matches: 5. The CDR3 coding sequence is TGCAGTGCTAGAGTGTTTGGACAGGGCGAGCAGTACTTC. Translation gives CSARVFGQGEQYF.

The chain uses TRBV20-1 and TRBJ1-5; the match to TRBD1 covers 7 bases. The CDR3 is 14 residues long. Germline CDR1 DFQATT, CDR2 SNEGSKA (reference sequence). After removal of 5 bases from V and 3 bases from J, the junction contained 7 bases not matched to a gene. CDR3 loop: CSAVKTGANQPQHF. The CDR3 nucleotides read TGCAGTGCTGTGAAAACAGGGGCCAATCAGCCCCAGCATTTT.

The rearrangement links TRBV7-9 to TRBJ2-1; D ambiguous. The length of the CDR3 is 12 residues. CDR1 and CDR2 from the germline V gene are SEHNR and FQNEAQ (reference sequence). The germline V and J ends were trimmed by 1 base and 9 bases, with 7 bases remaining between them. The CDR3 region has the DNA TGTGCCAGCAGCTTAGATCTGCGTGAGCAGTTCTTC. This encodes CASSLDLREQFF.

The chain couples TRBV20-1 to TRBJ1-5; D not resolved. CDR3 length equals 19 residues. Germline loops: CDR1 DFQATT, CDR2 SNEGSKA (reference sequence). Between the trimmed V and J ends, which lost 2 bases and 4 bases, there was a span of 27 bases. CDR3 bases: TGCAGTGCTAGAAACAAGCGGAACCGCCCCTCATCTGGAAATCAGCCCCAGCATTTT. Translated: CSARNKRNRPSSGNQPQHF.

The sample holds a few counts of this clonotype. V is TRBV7-2 and J is TRBJ2-5; 7 bases fit TRBD1. Germline values: CDR1 SGHTA, CDR2 FQGNSA. V dropped 6 bases and J dropped 2; count of bases not matched to a gene: 6. CDR3 length equals 14 residues. CDR3 residues: CASSEGAEQETQYF. The CDR3 coding sequence is TGTGCCAGCAGTGAGGGGGCAGAACAAGAGACCCAGTACTTC.